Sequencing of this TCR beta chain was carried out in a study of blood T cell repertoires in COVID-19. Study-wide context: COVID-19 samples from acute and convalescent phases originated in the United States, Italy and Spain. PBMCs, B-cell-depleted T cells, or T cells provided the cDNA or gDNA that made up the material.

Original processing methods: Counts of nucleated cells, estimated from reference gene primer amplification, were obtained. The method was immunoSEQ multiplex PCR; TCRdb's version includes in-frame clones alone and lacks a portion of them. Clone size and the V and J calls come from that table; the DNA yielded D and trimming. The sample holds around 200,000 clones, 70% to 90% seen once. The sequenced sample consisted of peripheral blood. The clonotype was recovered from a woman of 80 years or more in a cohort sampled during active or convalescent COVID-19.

The CDR3 DNA is TGCGCCAGCAGCTTACTCCCGAAGTTGCACCTTAGCCTTTTGGCAGATACGCAGTATTTT. It translates to CASSLLPKLHLSLLADTQYF. The chain employs TRBV5-1 and TRBJ2-3; D is undetermined. Per germline, CDR1 SGHRS and CDR2 YFSETQ. This CDR3 has 20 amino acids. V dropped 2 bases and J dropped 4 bases, with 29 bases sitting between them. Full variable domain (remainder filled in from reference TRBV5-1 and TRBJ2-3): KAGVTQTPRYLIKTRGQQVTLSCSPISGHRSVSWYQQTPGQGLQFLFEYFSETQRNKGNFPGRFSGRQFSNSRSEMNVSTLELGDSALYLCASSLLPKLHLSLLADTQYFGPGTRLTVL.